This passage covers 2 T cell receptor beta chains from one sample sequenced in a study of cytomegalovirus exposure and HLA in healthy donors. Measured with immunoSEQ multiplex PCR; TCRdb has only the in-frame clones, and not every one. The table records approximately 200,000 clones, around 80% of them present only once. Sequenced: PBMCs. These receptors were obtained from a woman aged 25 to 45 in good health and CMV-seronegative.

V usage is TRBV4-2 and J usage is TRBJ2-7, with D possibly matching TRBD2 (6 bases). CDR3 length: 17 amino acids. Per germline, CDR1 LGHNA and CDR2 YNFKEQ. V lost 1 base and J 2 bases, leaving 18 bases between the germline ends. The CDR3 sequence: CASSQGGTDSRAYEQYF. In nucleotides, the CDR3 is TGTGCCAGCAGCCAAGGCGGGACCGACTCGAGGGCCTACGAGCAGTACTTC.

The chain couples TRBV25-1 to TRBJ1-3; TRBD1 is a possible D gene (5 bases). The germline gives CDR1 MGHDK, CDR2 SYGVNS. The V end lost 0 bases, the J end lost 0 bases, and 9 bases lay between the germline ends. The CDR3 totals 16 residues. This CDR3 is CASSEYTGVSGNTIYF. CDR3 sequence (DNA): TGTGCCAGCAGTGAATATACGGGGGTCTCTGGAAACACCATATATTTT. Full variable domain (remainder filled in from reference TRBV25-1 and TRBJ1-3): EADIYQTPRYLVIGTGKKITLECSQTMGHDKMYWYQQDPGMELHLIHYSYGVNSTEKGDLSSESTVSRIRTEHFPLTLESARPSHTSQYLCASSEYTGVSGNTIYFGEGSWLTVV.